These T cell receptor beta chains were read from a single sample in a study of beta chain features in type 1 diabetes. The table came from immunoSEQ multiplex PCR; TCRdb's copy has only in-frame clones and leaves some out. Of hundreds of thousands of clones listed, about 14% are singletons. Input material: naive CD4+ T cells from blood. The receptors originated from a middle-aged woman in good health. The CDR3 runs from the conserved cysteine through the conserved F or W. D genes are given only for firm matches. Size values are once, few and many counts, or a class for expanded clones, and some rows have none.

cdr3_nt	cdr3_aa	v_call	j_call	clone_size	d_call
TGTGCCAGCAGCCCTATAAGCGGGGAGCTGTTTTTT	CASSPISGELFF	TRBV14	TRBJ2-2	-	-
TGTGCCAGCAGCTTGGTTAGACAGGGGGCGAGAAGGATGAACACTGAAGCTTTCTTT	CASSLVRQGARRMNTEAFF	TRBV5-6	TRBJ1-1	-	TRBD1
TGTGCCAGCAGGGGGCCGACAGGGGGCCTAATGGGCAATCAGCCCCAGCATTTT	CASRGPTGGLMGNQPQHF	TRBV27	TRBJ1-5	few	TRBD1
TGTGCCAGCAGCTTCCGGGACATCTCAGCCTACAATGAGCAGTTCTTC	CASSFRDISAYNEQFF	TRBV7-8	TRBJ2-1	-	-
TGTGCCAGCAGCCGGGACAGCTCCTACGAGCAGTACTTC	CASSRDSSYEQYF	TRBV2	TRBJ2-7	-	TRBD1
TGTGCCAGCAGCTTGGGAGGAACAGGGGGCTACAATGAGCAGTTCTTC	CASSLGGTGGYNEQFF	TRBV5-4	TRBJ2-1	-	TRBD1
TGTGCCAGCAGCAGTCGACAGGGTTCCGAGCAGTACTTC	CASSSRQGSEQYF	TRBV7-8	TRBJ2-7	few	TRBD1
TGCAGCGTTGCCTTCACCGGGACAGGGACCGAGCAGTACTTC	CSVAFTGTGTEQYF	TRBV29-1	TRBJ2-7	-	TRBD1
TGTGCCAGCAGCCAGGGGACAGTCAGCGCTGGAAACACCATATATTTT	CASSQGTVSAGNTIYF	TRBV7-2	TRBJ1-3	-	TRBD1
TGTGCCAGCAGCTTAGCGCCAGGGTTTAGCAATCAGCCCCAGCATTTT	CASSLAPGFSNQPQHF	TRBV7-2	TRBJ1-5	few	-
TGTGCCAGCAGCTTTGGGGGGAGACGCCAAGAGACCCAGTACTTC	CASSFGGRRQETQYF	TRBV11-2	TRBJ2-5	-	-
TGTGCCAGCACCGAGCGATCTGGCACTGAAGCTTTCTTT	CASTERSGTEAFF	TRBV5-6	TRBJ1-1	-	-
TGCGCCAGCAGCCAATGGTGGACACCCAATGAGCAGTTCTTC	CASSQWWTPNEQFF	TRBV4-1	TRBJ2-1	many	-
TGTGCCAGCAGCTGGGGGGGATCGGCGCTAAGATCCCGCACAGATACGCAGTATTTT	CASSWGGSALRSRTDTQYF	TRBV9	TRBJ2-3	few	TRBD2
TGCAGCGTTGTATGGAGTTTAGGTGAGACCCAGTACTTC	CSVVWSLGETQYF	TRBV29-1	TRBJ2-5	-	-
TGTGCCAGCAGCCAGGGGACGATTAATGAAAAACTGTTTTTT	CASSQGTINEKLFF	TRBV5-6	TRBJ1-4	few	-
TGTGCCAGCAGGAATAGGGGGGGGTCCACCGGGGAGCTGTTTTTT	CASRNRGGSTGELFF	TRBV7-8	TRBJ2-2	-	-
TGTGCCAGCAGCCAACAGGGTTTGAAGACTTTCTTT	CASSQQGLKTFF	TRBV5-5	TRBJ1-1	-	-
TGTGCCAGTAGTACAGGACAGGCGAGCTATAGCAATCAGCCCCAGCATTTT	CASSTGQASYSNQPQHF	TRBV19	TRBJ1-5	few	TRBD1
TGCGCCAGCAGCACACGGACTGCCGCCGAAGCCGGGGAGCTGTTTTTT	CASSTRTAAEAGELFF	TRBV5-1	TRBJ2-2	few	-
TGTGCCAGCAGCTTAGGGCGGGACAGGGGCTACGAGCAGTACTTC	CASSLGRDRGYEQYF	TRBV11-2	TRBJ2-7	few	TRBD1
TGTGCCAGCTCACCTGGGACAGATCAAGAGACCCAGTACTTC	CASSPGTDQETQYF	TRBV18	TRBJ2-5	few	TRBD1
TGCGCCAGCAGCTTCAACAGTTGGCTTTCTGGGGCCAACGTCCTGACTTTC	CASSFNSWLSGANVLTF	TRBV5-1	TRBJ2-6	few	-
TGTGCCAGCCGGGCCGGGGGGCCTAGGACAGATACGCAGTATTTT	CASRAGGPRTDTQYF	TRBV5-4	TRBJ2-3	few	-
TGCAGCGCAGAACAGGGACTGAACACTGAAGCTTTCTTT	CSAEQGLNTEAFF	TRBV29-1	TRBJ1-1	few	-
TGTGCCAGCAGCTCGGGACAGGCGGGCTACGAGCAGTACTTC	CASSSGQAGYEQYF	TRBV6-5	TRBJ2-7	-	TRBD1
TGTGCCAGTAGTATTTCAGGGCCGGGTCAGCCCCAGCATTTT	CASSISGPGQPQHF	TRBV19	TRBJ1-5	-	-
TGTGCCATCAGACAATGGACAGGGGACGAGCAGTACTTC	CAIRQWTGDEQYF	TRBV10-3	TRBJ2-7	few	TRBD1
TGCGCCAGCAGCTTGGGAGGGGGTCGGGAGACCCAGTACTTC	CASSLGGGRETQYF	TRBV5-1	TRBJ2-5	few	-
TGTGCCAGTAGTCAGGGGACAGGGACTTATCAGCCCCAGCATTTT	CASSQGTGTYQPQHF	TRBV19	TRBJ1-5	few	TRBD1
TGTGCCAGCAGTCCTCTAAGGGGGAACACCGGGGAGCTGTTTTTT	CASSPLRGNTGELFF	TRBV6-5	TRBJ2-2	-	-
TGTGCCAGCAGTTACTTCAGGGGTATGGACGAGCAGTACTTC	CASSYFRGMDEQYF	TRBV6-5	TRBJ2-7	few	-
TGTGCCAGCAGCTCCGCACTCACAGATACGCAGTATTTT	CASSSALTDTQYF	TRBV7-6	TRBJ2-3	-	-
TGCAGCGTGCCGGACAGGGGGAATGAAAAACTGTTTTTT	CSVPDRGNEKLFF	TRBV29-1	TRBJ1-4	few	TRBD1
TGTGCCAGCAGTGAAACGGCTGCGCTAGCGGGGGGGCTTTCCTACAATGAGCAGTTCTTC	CASSETAALAGGLSYNEQFF	TRBV6-1	TRBJ2-1	-	TRBD2
TGTGCCAGCAGCTTACGAAGGACAGGGGGAAGTATGGGCTATGGCTACACCTTC	CASSLRRTGGSMGYGYTF	TRBV7-2	TRBJ1-2	many	TRBD1